This TCR beta chain is from a study of glioma-infiltrating T cells after dendritic cell vaccination. Points from the study as a whole: The cohort had few patients with full blood and tumor sets.

In germline, CDR1 is MGHRA, CDR2 YSYEKL. This CDR3 region has 15 residues. V lost 0 bases and J 9 bases, leaving 15 bases between the germline ends. As for time point: after dendritic cell vaccination, including at tumor progression/relapse. Here immunoSEQ multiplex PCR was the method, and the copy in TCRdb shows in-frame clones only, minus some. The sample gives about 90,000 clones, 75% to 90% of which show up once; 6% to 8% is in the top ten. On this clone itself: The antigen remains unidentified.

The specimen was blood, collected after dendritic cell vaccination. The sequence came from a human donor with glioblastoma. The chain uses TRBV4-1 and TRBJ1-5; no clear D gene. CDR3 DNA sequence: TGCGCCAGCAGCCAAGATTTAGGAGGTTTGGGGCCCCAGCATTTT. Residues: CASSQDLGGLGPQHF.